Below are 29 T cell receptor beta chains sequenced from a single sample in a study of T cells in localized non-small cell lung cancer. Clones were sequenced by immunoSEQ multiplex PCR, and TCRdb holds only the in-frame ones, with some missing. Of approximately 33,000 clones listed, roughly nine tenths are singletons. Source: peripheral blood, taken before any cancer treatment. The origin of the receptors is an older female donor with stage I lung adenocarcinoma.

V is TRBV5-4 and J is TRBJ2-3; 9 bases align to TRBD2. Germline values: CDR1 SGHNT, CDR2 YYREEE (reference sequence). The CDR3 is 16 residues long. J was trimmed by 0 bases and V by 1 base; bases with no gene match: 3. The CDR3 region is CASSLRAGGSTDTQYF. The CDR3 region has the DNA TGTGCCAGCAGCTTGAGGGCGGGGGGGAGCACAGATACGCAGTATTTT.

J is TRBJ2-7 and V is TRBV5-6; the D gene is possibly TRBD2 (5 bases). The CDR3 spans 15 residues. V was trimmed by 0 bases and J by 6 bases, leaving 16 bases between them. Germline V lookup: CDR1 SGHDT, CDR2 YYEEEE. The CDR3 region has the DNA TGTGCCAGCAGCTTGGGATGGCGGGCCGTGGCCGAGCAGTACTTC. Its translation is CASSLGWRAVAEQYF.

The chain couples TRBV23-1 to TRBJ2-3, with D hard to call. TRBV23-1 is identified as an open reading frame with a role that is uncertain. The CDR3 loop spans 17 amino acids. V was pared by 0 bases and J by 2 bases, with 15 bases between. CDR3 sequence (DNA): TGCGCCAGCAGTCAATCCCACTTTGTTCGGGCCACAGATACGCAGTATTTT. It is translated as CASSQSHFVRATDTQYF.

V is TRBV7-2 and J is TRBJ2-1; 8 bases agree with TRBD2. CDR3 size: 15 residues. Looked up from germline, CDR1 is SGHTA and CDR2 is FQGNSA. V was clipped by 0 bases and J by 2 bases; unmatched bases: 0. CDR3 region: CASSLASGAYNEQFF. In DNA form, the CDR3 reads TGTGCCAGCAGCTTAGCTAGCGGGGCCTACAATGAGCAGTTCTTC.

This chain links TRBV6-5 with TRBJ2-1; D uncertain. Trimming removed 0 bases at V and 2 bases at J, with 8 bases between. Germline assignment: CDR1 MNHEY and CDR2 SVGAGI. The CDR3 has 15 residues. CDR3 loop: CASSYSGSTYNEQFF. The CDR3 DNA sequence: TGTGCCAGCAGTTACTCCGGCAGCACCTACAATGAGCAGTTCTTC.

The chain employs TRBV11-2 and TRBJ2-1; 8 bases align to TRBD1. This CDR3 is built from 15 residues. Germline CDR1 SGHAT, CDR2 FQNNGV. The ends lost 3 bases at V and 4 bases at J; junction bases unmatched: 5. CDR3 sequence reads: CASSFQGALYNEQFF. In DNA, the CDR3 is TGTGCCAGCAGCTTCCAGGGGGCGTTGTACAATGAGCAGTTCTTC.

This rearrangement joins TRBV19 to TRBJ1-1; 10 nucleotides agree with TRBD1. The germline V gene has CDR1 LNHDA and CDR2 SQIVND (reference sequence). The J segment lost 1 base and the V segment lost 4 bases, leaving 6 bases of the junction unmatched. This CDR3 contains 16 residues. CDR3 coding DNA: TGTGCCAGTAGTAAGACGGACAGGGGGAGGAACACTGAAGCTTTCTTT. Translated, it gives CASSKTDRGRNTEAFF.

The chain carries TRBV5-1 and TRBJ2-3, with TRBD2 as a possible D gene (6 bases). The V gene lost 0 bases and the J gene lost 2 bases, with 10 bases spanning the gap. The CDR3 consists of 15 residues. Germline V gene data show CDR1 as SGHRS and CDR2 as YFSETQ. CDR3 loop: CASSLGREDTDTQYF. The DNA of the CDR3 is TGCGCCAGCAGCTTGGGCAGGGAGGACACAGATACGCAGTATTTT.

CDR3 in DNA: TGTGCCAGCAGCTTAGATACCAGTTACAATGAGCAGTTCTTC. It specifies CASSLDTSYNEQFF. The rearrangement links TRBV11-2 to TRBJ2-1; D not certain. The CDR3 covers 14 residues. Deletions cut 0 bases from V and 4 bases from J, with 7 bases between. Germline lookup yields CDR1 SGHAT and CDR2 FQNNGV. The entire variable domain, with the rest obtained from reference TRBV11-2 and TRBJ2-1, is as follows: EAGVAQSPRYKIIEKRQSVAFWCNPISGHATLYWYQQILGQGPKLLIQFQNNGVVDDSQLPKDRFSAERLKGVDSTLKIQPAKLEDSAVYLCASSLDTSYNEQFFGPGTRLTVL.

The CDR3 sequence is CASSRKFNSPLHF. The CDR3 coding sequence is TGTGCCAGCAGTCGGAAGTTTAATTCACCCCTCCACTTT. The rearrangement uses TRBV6-5 and TRBJ1-6, with unresolved D. The germline V gene has CDR1 MNHEY and CDR2 SVGAGI. This CDR3 region has 13 residues. Trimming took off 5 bases at V and 6 bases at J, with 8 bases between the two ends.

The chain couples TRBV19 to TRBJ2-5; D is unclear. V was shortened by 1 base and J by 3 bases, with 6 bases between the two germline ends. CDR1 is LNHDA and CDR2 is SQIVND in the germline V gene (reference sequence). This CDR3 comprises 13 residues. The CDR3 protein is CASSIGGEETQYF. CDR3 DNA: TGTGCCAGTAGTATAGGTGGGGAAGAGACCCAGTACTTC.

The V call is TRBV7-9, the J call TRBJ2-5; no clear D. V gave up 2 bases and J gave up 7 bases, with 17 bases separating them. There are 15 residues in the CDR3. Germline values: CDR1 SEHNR, CDR2 FQNEAQ (reference sequence). The CDR3 protein is CASSLTLPSGGTQYF. The CDR3 DNA sequence: TGTGCCAGCAGCTTAACTTTACCCTCTGGCGGGACCCAGTACTTC.

This sequence joins TRBV6-6 and TRBJ1-2, with 7 bases matching TRBD1. The V gene's germline CDR1 is MNHNY and CDR2 SVGAGI (reference sequence). The CDR3 spans 13 residues. After removal of 6 bases from V and 4 bases from J, the junction contained 5 bases not matched to a gene. The CDR3 nucleotides read TGTGCCAGCAGCCGACAGGGTAGCTATGGCTACACCTTC. Its translation is CASSRQGSYGYTF.

This chain uses TRBV16 with TRBJ1-3; D is ambiguous. Trimming took 4 bases from V and 0 from J, leaving 13 bases between them. The CDR3 runs 16 residues. Germline CDR1 and CDR2: KGHSY and FQNENV. This chain's CDR3 is CASSPSAPLSGNTIYF. The CDR3 DNA follows: TGTGCCAGCAGCCCCTCAGCCCCTCTCTCTGGAAACACCATATATTTT.

Notes on this clone: At one boundary the junction diverges from the germline segment, which might be a read error. The rearrangement uses TRBV7-7 and TRBJ2-5; TRBD2 matches 11 bases. Per germline, CDR1 SSHAT and CDR2 FNYEAQ (reference sequence). The CDR3 covers 13 residues. The CDR3 DNA follows: TGTGCTAGCAGCTTAGCGGGGGGGGAGACCCAGTACTTC. It codes for CASSLAGGETQYF.

The chain joins TRBV11-2 to TRBJ1-1, with no clear D. CDR3 size: 13 residues. The ends were cut back, 5 bases at V and 0 bases at J, with 7 bases in the middle. In germline, CDR1 is SGHAT, CDR2 FQNNGV. CDR3 protein: CASSQEVNTEAFF. The CDR3 nucleotides read TGTGCCAGCAGCCAAGAGGTGAACACTGAAGCTTTCTTT.

CDR3 nucleotide sequence: TGTGCCACCTCGTCACCCCGGGAAGCTTTCTTT. Translation: CATSSPREAFF. V gene TRBV19 combines with J gene TRBJ1-1; D is uncertain. Germline lookup yields CDR1 LNHDA and CDR2 SQIVND (reference sequence). Trimming removed 10 bases from V and 8 bases from J, with 14 bases in between. The CDR3 sequence is 11 residues long.

The chain uses TRBV4-1 and TRBJ1-2, with D uncertain. Germline V CDR1 and CDR2: MGHRA, YSYEKL. CDR3 length: 15 residues. V lost 2 bases, J lost 7 bases, and 17 bases lay in between. CDR3 DNA: TGCGCCAGCAGCCAACCAAACCAGGTTTGGGGTGGCTACACCTTC. Its protein is CASSQPNQVWGGYTF.

The V gene is TRBV6-6, the J gene TRBJ1-2, with a possible D match to TRBD1 (5 bases). Trimming stripped 0 bases from V and 7 bases from J, with 9 bases between. CDR1 is MNHNY and CDR2 is SVGAGI in the germline V gene (reference sequence). The CDR3 is 13 amino acids. In DNA form, the CDR3 reads TGTGCCAGCAGTTACTCCGGGGGTGGTGGCTACACCTTC. Its protein product is CASSYSGGGGYTF.

The chain links TRBV5-1 to TRBJ2-7; TRBD1 aligns across 7 bases. The ends lost 4 bases at V and 3 bases at J; junction bases unmatched: 4. The V gene's germline CDR1 is SGHRS and CDR2 YFSETQ. The CDR3 is 13 residues long. The CDR3 loop reads CASSTGQFYEQYF. CDR3 nucleotides: TGCGCCAGCAGCACGGGACAGTTCTACGAGCAGTACTTC.

V usage is TRBV7-9 and J usage is TRBJ1-1, with unresolved D. CDR1 and CDR2 (germline): SEHNR, FQNEAQ (reference sequence). The CDR3 contains 12 residues. Deletions cut 0 bases from V and 5 bases from J, with 4 bases between. The CDR3 sequence: CASSLAGTEAFF. The CDR3 DNA follows: TGTGCCAGCAGCTTAGCGGGGACTGAAGCTTTCTTT.

The chain recombines TRBV5-1 with TRBJ2-3, with a possible D match to TRBD2 (6 bases). The germline CDR1 and CDR2 sequences are SGHRS and YFSETQ. V was trimmed by 0 bases and J by 3 bases, leaving 17 bases between them. There are 17 residues in the CDR3. This CDR3 reads CASSLAGRLSRTDTQYF. CDR3 nucleotides: TGCGCCAGCAGCTTGGCCGGGAGATTGTCTCGGACAGATACGCAGTATTTT.

V gene TRBV6-1 combines with J gene TRBJ2-2, with D possibly matching TRBD1 (5 bases). The germline gives CDR1 MNHNS, CDR2 SASEGT. The CDR3 spans 15 residues. Trimming cost V 5 bases and J 4 bases, with 14 bases left between them. CDR3: CASSRQGGGTGELFF. The CDR3, as DNA: TGTGCCAGCAGTCGGCAGGGTGGCGGCACCGGGGAGCTGTTTTTT.

This chain uses TRBV7-2 with TRBJ1-6; D is unclear. CDR1 and CDR2 (germline): SGHTA, FQGNSA. The CDR3 is 17 residues long. V lost 5 bases to trimming and J lost 0 bases, with 14 bases between them. The CDR3 loop is CASSPDSLSSYNSPLHF. For the CDR3, the DNA is TGTGCCAGCAGCCCCGACTCCTTGAGCTCCTATAATTCACCCCTCCACTTT.

The chain joins TRBV13 to TRBJ1-3, with D perhaps TRBD1 (5 bases). The ends were cut back, 4 bases at V and 1 base at J, with 11 bases in the middle. The length of the CDR3 is 15 residues. The germline gives CDR1 PRHDT, CDR2 FYEKMQ (reference sequence). This chain's CDR3 is CASSSPWGSGNTIYF. For the CDR3, the DNA is TGTGCCAGCAGCTCGCCTTGGGGGTCTGGAAACACCATATATTTT.

This chain uses TRBV19 with TRBJ2-1; tentative D call: TRBD2 (6 bases). The CDR3 spans 15 residues. The germline V gene encodes CDR1 LNHDA and CDR2 SQIVND (reference sequence). Trimming took 4 bases from V and 0 from J, leaving 10 bases between them. The CDR3 region is CASSTLGGSYNEQFF. The CDR3, as DNA: TGTGCCAGTAGTACCCTGGGGGGCTCCTACAATGAGCAGTTCTTC.

This clone appeared a single time. The genes are TRBV7-9 and TRBJ2-1; tentative D call: TRBD2 (6 bases). This CDR3 is 15 amino acids long. Per the germline V gene, CDR1 is SEHNR and CDR2 is FQNEAQ (reference sequence). V lost 5 bases to trimming and J lost 4 bases, with 15 bases between them. The CDR3 reads CASSPRDSRYNEQFF. The CDR3 DNA is TGTGCCAGCAGCCCCAGGGACTCCCGGTACAATGAGCAGTTCTTC.

This chain connects TRBV6-6 to TRBJ2-3; 10 bases align to TRBD2. Germline V gene data show CDR1 as MNHNY and CDR2 as SVGAGI (reference sequence). This CDR3 comprises 15 residues. The ends lost 5 bases at V and 5 bases at J; junction bases unmatched: 7. The CDR3 DNA is TGTGCCAGCAGTCACAGCGGGGGGGCCATAGATACGCAGTATTTT. Amino acids: CASSHSGGAIDTQYF.

The gene calls are TRBV9 and TRBJ2-1; 11 bases are a match to TRBD2. This CDR3 comprises 17 residues. V trimming: 4 bases; J trimming: 0 bases; junction bases outside the gene matches: 6. Germline assignment: CDR1 SGDLS and CDR2 YYNGEE. CDR3 sequence: CASSLRLAGSSYNEQFF. DNA for the CDR3: TGTGCCAGCAGCCTCCGACTAGCGGGGAGCTCCTACAATGAGCAGTTCTTC. The entire variable domain, with the rest obtained from reference TRBV9 and TRBJ2-1, is as follows: DSGVTQTPKHLITATGQRVTLRCSPRSGDLSVYWYQQSLDQGLQFLIQYYNGEERAKGNILERFSAQQFPDLHSELNLSSLELGDSALYFCASSLRLAGSSYNEQFFGPGTRLTVL.